This T cell receptor beta chain was captured in a study of PD-L1 blockade in urothelial cancer (dated by TCRdb to between 2016 and 2019). The study in broad terms: Therapy was started in 2014 for all patients, and atezolizumab 1,200 mg was administered intravenously every 3 weeks. About 90% of the roughly 29 patients were males with bladder-origin urothelial cancer, and 18 of 29 reported a prior smoking history. Patients had an ECOG performance status of 0 or 1 and had received between 0 and 3 prior chemotherapy regimens. Blood samples were analyzed at two time points: 3 weeks after treatment start (second dose) and 6 weeks after treatment start. Blood samples gave median yields of around 150,000 T cells and 82,636 unique TCRs, along with a median clonality of 0.080. The study was an exploratory multi-omic analysis of somatic, immune and clinical correlates of response to PD-L1 blockade with atezolizumab in urothelial cancer. Pretreatment tumor samples, along with matched peripheral blood collected serially before and after atezolizumab treatment, underwent TCR sequencing. Progression-free survival longer than 6 months counted as durable clinical benefit, and TCR features were additionally tested against both progression-free and overall survival. In the same patients, whole exome sequencing and RNA sequencing of pretreatment tumors were performed in addition to TCR sequencing. Durable clinical benefit was achieved by nine patients and was not achieved by 20 patients. Around 29 patients had pretreatment blood TCR-seq, about 24 had at least one posttreatment blood collection, and about 24 had tumor TCR-seq. The paper as a whole reports these results and caveats: Among patients with durable benefit, tumor-associated TCR clones showed greater expansion in peripheral blood 3 weeks after treatment started (n ≈ 20, p = 0.022). A pretreatment peripheral blood TCR clonality below the median was linked to improved progression-free and overall survival. Because the sample size was small (n ≈ 31) and many of the analyses were exploratory, the results are meant to be hypothesis-generating.

Turning to this clone: Its recognized antigen is unknown. No qualities accompany the bases; no much larger clone lies one base away.

The CDR3 numbers 15 residues from cysteine through phenylalanine. The CDR3 DNA has 45 bases and is translated from base 1. CDR1 and CDR2 are read off the germline V gene as LGHNT and FRNRAP. Relative to germline, V is 5 bases shorter and J is 0 bases shorter, with 10 bases between their ends. Synthetic TCR analog templates were spiked into each PCR to estimate absolute template abundance from read counts. TCRbeta CDR3 regions were amplified from genomic DNA with bias-controlled V and J gene primers using the immunoSEQ assay. Sequencing of rearranged TCRbeta segments was performed at approximately 20X coverage. Per the original workflow: Sequencing errors were corrected by clustering, and CDR3s were annotated against IMGT so that V, D and J genes could be assigned. Downstream analyses used only productive TCRbeta rearrangements, leaving out any out-of-frame or stop-codon sequences. Clonality was computed as one minus Shannon entropy normalized by the log of the number of unique productive sequences. Clones differing between time points or between blood and tumor were identified using Fisher's exact test with Benjamini-Hochberg correction, with an adjusted p below 0.01 applied as the threshold. TCRdb carries this immuneACCESS record with in-frame sequences only. Its versions omit some clonotypes, under half of them owing to an unresolved V gene in the studies checked, with the rest unexplained. The V and J calls and clone size were taken over from that table, and D and trimming were inferred from the DNA. The sample yields tens of thousands of clones; approximately 83% were counted once. More than 15% of the sample goes to the ten largest clones.

A total of 25 to 35 patients with locally advanced or metastatic urothelial carcinoma, treated at Memorial Sloan Kettering on a trial protocol, made up the cohort. Peripheral blood mononuclear cells were collected from each patient pretreatment and during treatment, giving between 1 and 8 total time points per patient. The Qiagen DNeasy Blood extraction kit was used to purify genomic DNA from total PBMCs and tumor samples. Collected pretreatment and during treatment, PBMCs were isolated and stored as previously described. This receptor was obtained from a man aged 55-75 years with urothelial cancer. Sequencing used PBMCs, obtained around atezolizumab (anti-PD-L1) treatment. This chain joins TRBV12-5 to TRBJ1-4; there is no confident call for the D gene. The CDR3 corresponds to CASGPKLTTNEKLFF. The DNA sequence follows: TGTGCTAGTGGTCCCAAGCTAACAACTAATGAAAAACTGTTTTTT.